This TCR beta chain was sequenced for a study of CD8+ T cells in alopecia areata. RNA extraction was followed by reverse transcription into cDNA, which acted as the sequencing template. TCRdb's table, derived via immunoSEQ multiplex PCR, lists solely in-frame clones and lacks some. The table has about 180,000 clones, about 63% seen once. With 2 bases removed from V and 3 bases from J, the gap between germline ends came to 11 bases. Germline values: CDR1 SGHRS, CDR2 YFSETQ. The length of the CDR3 is 14 residues. The material was CD4+ T cells sorted from blood, obtained at week 0. The J gene is TRBJ1-1, the V gene TRBV5-1; D remains unclear. This TCR was recovered from a human donor with alopecia areata. CDR3 sequence (DNA): TGCGCCAGCAGCTTCGGCGAATGGGACACTGAAGCTTTCTTT. This sequence encodes CASSFGEWDTEAFF.